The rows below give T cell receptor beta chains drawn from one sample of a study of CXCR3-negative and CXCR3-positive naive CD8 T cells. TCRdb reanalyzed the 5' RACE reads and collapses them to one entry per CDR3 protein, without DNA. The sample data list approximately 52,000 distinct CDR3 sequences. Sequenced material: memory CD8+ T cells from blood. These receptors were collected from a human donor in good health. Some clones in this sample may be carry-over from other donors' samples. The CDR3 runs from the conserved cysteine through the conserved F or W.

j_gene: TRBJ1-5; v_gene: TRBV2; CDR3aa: CASSEDPSRPQHF
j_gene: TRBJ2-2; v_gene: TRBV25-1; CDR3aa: CASSDVGTGELFF
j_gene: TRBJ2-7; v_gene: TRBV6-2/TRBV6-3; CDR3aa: CASSDPYEQYF
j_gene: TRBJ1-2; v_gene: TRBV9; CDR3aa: CASSNGQGDYGYTF
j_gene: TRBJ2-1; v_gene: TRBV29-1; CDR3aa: CSVENGRALVNEQFF
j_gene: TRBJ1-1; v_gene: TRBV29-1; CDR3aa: CSVGRNTEAFF
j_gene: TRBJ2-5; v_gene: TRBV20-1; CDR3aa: CSARGGKAETQYF
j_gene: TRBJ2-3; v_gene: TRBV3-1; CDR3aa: CASSQDQRGAQDTQYF
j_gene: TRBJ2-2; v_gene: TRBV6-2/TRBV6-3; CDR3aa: CASSYAGTNTGELFF
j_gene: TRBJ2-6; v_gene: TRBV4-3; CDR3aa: CASSQEAGSGANVLTF
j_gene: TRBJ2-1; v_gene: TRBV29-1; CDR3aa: CSVGGTATYNEQFF
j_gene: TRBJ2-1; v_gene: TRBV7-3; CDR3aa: CASSLTTSRINEQFF